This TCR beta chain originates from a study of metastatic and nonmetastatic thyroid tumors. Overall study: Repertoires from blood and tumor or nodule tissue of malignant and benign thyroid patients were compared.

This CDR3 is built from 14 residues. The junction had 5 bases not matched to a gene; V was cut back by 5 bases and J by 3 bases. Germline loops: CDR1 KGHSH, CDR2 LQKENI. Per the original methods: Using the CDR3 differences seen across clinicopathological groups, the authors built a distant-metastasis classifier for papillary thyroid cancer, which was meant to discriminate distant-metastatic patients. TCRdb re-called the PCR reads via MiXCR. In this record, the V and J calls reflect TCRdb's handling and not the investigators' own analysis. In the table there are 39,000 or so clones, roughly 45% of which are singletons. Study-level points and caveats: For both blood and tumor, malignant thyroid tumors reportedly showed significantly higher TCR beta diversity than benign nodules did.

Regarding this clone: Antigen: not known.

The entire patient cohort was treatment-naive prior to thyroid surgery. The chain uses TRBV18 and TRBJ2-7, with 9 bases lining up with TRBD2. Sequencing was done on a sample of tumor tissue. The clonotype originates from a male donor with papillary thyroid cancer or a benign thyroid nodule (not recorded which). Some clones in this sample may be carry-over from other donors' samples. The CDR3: CASSRASGVYEQYF. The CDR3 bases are TGTGCCAGCTCAAGGGCTAGCGGGGTCTACGAGCAGTACTTC.